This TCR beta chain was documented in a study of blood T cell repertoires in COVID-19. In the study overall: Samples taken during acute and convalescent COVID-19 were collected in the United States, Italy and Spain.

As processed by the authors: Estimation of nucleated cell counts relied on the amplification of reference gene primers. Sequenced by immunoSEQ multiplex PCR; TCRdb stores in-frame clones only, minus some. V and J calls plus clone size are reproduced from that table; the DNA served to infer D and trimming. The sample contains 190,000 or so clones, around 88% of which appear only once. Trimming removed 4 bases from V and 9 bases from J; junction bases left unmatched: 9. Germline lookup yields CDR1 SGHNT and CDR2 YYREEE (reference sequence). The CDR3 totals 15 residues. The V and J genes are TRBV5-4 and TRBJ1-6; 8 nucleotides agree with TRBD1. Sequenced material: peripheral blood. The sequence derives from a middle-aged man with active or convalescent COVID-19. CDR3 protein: CASSQDRVRGSPLHF. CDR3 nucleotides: TGTGCCAGCAGCCAGGACAGGGTCAGAGGTTCACCCCTCCACTTT. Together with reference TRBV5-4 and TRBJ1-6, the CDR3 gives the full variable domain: ETGVTQSPTHLIKTRGQQVTLRCSSQSGHNTVSWYQQALGQGPQFIFQYYREEENGRGNFPPRFSGLQFPNYSSELNVNALELDDSALYLCASSQDRVRGSPLHFGNGTRLTVT.